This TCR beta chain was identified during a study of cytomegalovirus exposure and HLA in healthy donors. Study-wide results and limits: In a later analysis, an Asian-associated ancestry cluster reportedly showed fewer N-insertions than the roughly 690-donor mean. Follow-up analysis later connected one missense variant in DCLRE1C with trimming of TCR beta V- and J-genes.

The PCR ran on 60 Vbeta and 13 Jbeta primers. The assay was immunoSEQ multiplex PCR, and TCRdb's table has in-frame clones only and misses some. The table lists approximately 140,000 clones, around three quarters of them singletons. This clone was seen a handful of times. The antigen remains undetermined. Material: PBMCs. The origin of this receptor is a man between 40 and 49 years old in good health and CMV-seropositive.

In nucleotides, the CDR3 is TGTGCCAGCAGTTATTTTGCGCGGGGGACCAATTCACCCCTCCACTTT. Translated, it gives CASSYFARGTNSPLHF. The chain joins TRBV6-5 to TRBJ1-6; tentatively, D is TRBD1 (5 bases). Deletions cut 3 bases from V and 7 bases from J, with 16 bases between. This CDR3 contains 16 residues. The germline CDR1 and CDR2 sequences are MNHEY and SVGAGI.